The text below deals with one T cell receptor beta chain. Its antigen remains undetermined. A much larger clone lies one base from this, so it may be a read error. This entry belongs to a study of regulatory T cells in long-lasting Graves disease (dated by TCRdb to 2020 to 2023). For context, the study as a whole: In the newly diagnosed Graves' disease group, patients had been taking antithyroid drugs for less than 3 months. Persistent Graves' disease patients were compared with newly diagnosed Graves' disease patients by peripheral blood TCR sequencing and RNA sequencing. The study was registered as a clinical trial and conducted in China. TCR sequencing covered some 13 persistent and about 20 newly diagnosed Graves' disease patients, around 33 samples in total. Study-wide conclusions, independent of this receptor: TRBV28, TRBJ1-2 and TRBJ2-5 were preferentially used in persistent disease, while TRBV20-1 and TRBJ2-1 were favored in newly diagnosed disease. Sequencing and analysis were limited to the TCR beta chain. The study examined only peripheral blood because the primary lesion, thyroid tissue, could not be accessed. Patients with persistent disease shared more public clonotypes (roughly 2,900) than newly diagnosed patients did (around 1,000). The small sample size was acknowledged by the authors as a limitation that may reduce accuracy. Lower TCR Shannon entropy and fewer highly expanded clones were observed in persistent Graves' disease patients than in newly diagnosed patients, which suggested clonal expansion.

According to the germline V gene, CDR1 reads SGHDN and CDR2 reads FVKESK. Trimming takes 2 bases from V and 3 bases from J, and the germline ends sit 5 bases apart. Including cysteine and phenylalanine, the CDR3 has 12 amino acids. Only the CDR3 region is kept as DNA, spanning 36 bases read in frame from base 1. Libraries came from multiplex PCR. Data came from an Illumina HiSeq 4000. CDR3 regions were amplified by Arm-PCR with iRepertoire HTBI primers to construct TCR beta libraries. Gel purification was performed on PCR products prior to sequencing. The authors' analysis ran thus. Across samples, 60 to 80 TRBV and 14 TRBJ segments were identified and used for gene usage analysis of CDR3 amino acid clonotypes. Filtered high-quality paired reads were merged into contigs using COPE and FqMerger. BLAST was used to align contigs to the IMGT TRBV, TRBD and TRBJ reference genes, and CDR3 was defined following IMGT. Any clonotype with a frequency above 0.1% was classified as a highly expanded clone. Shannon entropy served as the measure of repertoire diversity, while the Gini coefficient captured V-J evenness. A clonotype found in more than one individual was treated as public. TCRdb reprocessed the public reads (quality trimming at Q25 with fastp, clone calling with MiXCR) and kept in-frame beta chains. Identical CDR3 protein sequences are pooled into one entry, listed with their most common genes and DNA. The V and J calls shown here were made by TCRdb, not taken from the authors' results. This sample gives hundreds of thousands of distinct CDR3 sequences in total; about 16% of them show up just once. Of the sample, approximately 25% is held by the ten largest clones.

Interpreted using the paper, the time point label stands for: newly diagnosed GD, antithyroid drugs for less than 3 months. For both TCR sequencing and RNA sequencing, RNA was extracted from PBMCs in TRIzol. Graves' disease was diagnosed according to American Thyroid Association guidelines. Recruitment of patients was carried out at an endocrinology department in Xi'an, China. Each patient gave approximately 9.7 milliliters of peripheral blood, collected in an EDTA anticoagulant tube. Ficoll Paque Plus density gradient separation was used to isolate PBMCs, and no further T cell sorting was done. RNA quality was checked with an Agilent 2100 Bioanalyzer and agarose gel, and concentration with a NanoDrop 2000. The sample also formed part of further work on T cells in Graves' hyperthyroidism and ophthalmopathy. As the second study states: Stable Graves' hyperthyroidism was defined as no progression to ophthalmopathy during 18 months of follow-up. Hyperthyroidism patients were newly diagnosed, with disease duration under 2 months, and aged 18 to 65 years. Patients with uncontrolled infections, other autoimmune diseases, pregnancy or lactation were excluded. Clinical symptoms, serum thyroxine and TRAb, thyroid ultrasound, and orbital computed tomography formed the basis for the diagnoses. For the first round of RT-PCR on the TCR CDR3, the HTBI primer set was used together with the Qiagen OneStep RT-PCR kit. Most expanded thyroid clonotypes (frequency above 0.001) were also found in blood, which suggests that blood repertoires may mirror thyroid immune responses. A model built on a 13 V-J signature distinguished ophthalmopathy from stable hyperthyroidism, reaching around 88% sensitivity and around 81% specificity in cross-validation and 80%/75% in testing. In validation, the model predicted progression to ophthalmopathy a median of about 5.9 months before onset, with 70% to 71% sensitivity and 72.22% specificity. To identify distinguishing TCR V-J signatures, a discovery cohort of some 100 patients was used, comprising approximately 40 with Graves' ophthalmopathy and some 57 with stable Graves' hyperthyroidism. Prospective prediction of ophthalmopathy was tested in an independent validation cohort consisting of fewer than 20 hyperthyroidism patients and around 16 patients who later progressed to ophthalmopathy. For training and testing, the approximately 97 patients in the discovery cohort were randomly divided in a 7:3 ratio. In addition, the study compared T-cell repertoires in thyroid tissue and in blood from five to seven Graves' hyperthyroidism patients. Once sampling was done, hyperthyroidism patients were given methimazole at a starting dose of 30 mg daily, whereas ophthalmopathy patients were given high-dose intravenous methylprednisolone. The libraries were constructed in a second round of multiplex PCR and then size-selected and purified. The libraries were sequenced on an Illumina HiSeq2000 using paired-end 100 bp reads. SOAPnuke was used to process the raw data, removing reads that contained adapters or uncalled bases, had a mean Phred below 15, or lacked an exact match to the constant primer or identifier. High-quality paired reads were merged using COPE v1.2.5, and each unique nucleotide sequence was defined as a clonotype. Clonotypes were aligned to IMGT TRBV, TRBD and TRBJ reference segments using MiTCR v1.1. Analysis was restricted to V-J combinations with a frequency above 0.0001, which covered over 98% of repertoires. The TCS score was defined as F50 (clonal expansion) divided by E x V (chaos), with BLOSUM62-based TCRdist calculated between CDR3 peptides within each V-J. Welch's t-statistics and random forest reduced roughly 500 V-J features to under 15, which were used in a naive Bayes classifier (R e1071). No statistical method was used to set the sample size in advance, and investigators knew the group allocation. The paper describes TCR Vbeta CDR3 sequencing of roughly 130 peripheral blood samples, made up of 40 to 45 ophthalmopathy patients, around 78 hyperthyroidism patients and 17 progressor patients.

This sample comprised peripheral blood mononuclear cells (PBMCs), obtained at new diagnosis, from a patient treated with antithyroid drugs. The sequence is built from TRBV14 and TRBJ2-7, with no confidently assigned D gene. The clonotype originates from a woman aged 35-65 years with Graves disease. Donor details come from another sample of the same person, matched by shared clones. The sequenced DNA is TGTGCCAGCAGCCAATTCAACTACGAGCAGTACTTC. This sequence encodes CASSQFNYEQYF.